The 24 T cell receptor beta chains below come from one sample, sequenced in a study of response to subunit inactivated influenza vaccine. Via MiXCR, TCRdb re-called the RT-PCR reads, giving one row per CDR3 protein. This table holds some 600,000 distinct CDR3 sequences, 13% to 15% found once. Sample: PBMCs from blood, taken roughly 15 days before vaccination. The receptors were gathered from a middle-aged man who received an inactivated influenza vaccine.

The J gene is TRBJ1-1, the V gene TRBV6-1, with no clear D. Trimming pared 9 bases from V and 1 base from J, leaving 12 bases between. CDR3 size: 13 residues. Germline-derived CDR1 and CDR2 are MNHNS and SASEGT. The DNA for the CDR3 is TGTGCCAGTTTTCAGGCGACGAACACTGAAGCTTTCTTT. Translating it yields CASFQATNTEAFF.

This chain uses TRBV5-1 with TRBJ2-7, with 8 nucleotides matching TRBD1. Germline V gives CDR1 SGHRS, CDR2 YFSETQ. The V and J ends lost 3 bases and 2 bases, in that order; junction bases with no gene match: 7. CDR3 length: 15 residues. CDR3 sequence reads: CASSSPDRGPYEQYF. In DNA, the CDR3 is TGCGCCAGCAGCTCCCCTGACAGGGGACCCTACGAGCAGTACTTC. The variable domain in full, completed from reference TRBV5-1 and TRBJ2-7, reads KAGVTQTPRYLIKTRGQQVTLSCSPISGHRSVSWYQQTPGQGLQFLFEYFSETQRNKGNFPGRFSGRQFSNSRSEMNVSTLELGDSALYLCASSSPDRGPYEQYFGPGTRLTVT.

Note on this clonotype: A much larger clone differs by one base, so this may be a read error. The chain is built from TRBV12-3 or TRBV12-4 and TRBJ2-2; 10 positions agree with TRBD1. V dropped 3 bases and J dropped 10; count of bases not matched to a gene: 8. The CDR3 length is 15 residues. The CDR3 loop is CASSFGTGVGEELFF. CDR3 coding DNA: TGTGCCAGCAGTTTCGGGACAGGGGTTGGCGAGGAGCTGTTTTTT.

For this clonotype: A much larger clone lies one base from this, so it may be a read error. For the CDR3, the DNA is TGCAGCGTTCTCGGCAGGGGGCAGACCGGGGACCTGTTTTTT. As protein: CSVLGRGQTGDLFF. V is TRBV29-1 and J is TRBJ2-2; TRBD1 matches 8 bases. CDR1 SQVTM and CDR2 ANQGSEA come from the germline V gene. CDR3 length equals 14 residues.

This chain links TRBV5-1 with TRBJ2-7, with D perhaps matching TRBD1 (6 bases). This CDR3 spans 14 amino acids. Germline V gene sequence: CDR1 SGHRS, CDR2 YFSETQ. V was pared by 0 bases and J by 4 bases, with 11 bases between. The CDR3 reads CASSLEGQVYEQYF. CDR3 bases: TGCGCCAGCAGCTTGGAGGGACAAGTATACGAGCAGTACTTC.

The sample holds many counts of this clonotype. V is TRBV7-2 and J is TRBJ2-7; D remains unclear. The CDR3 sequence is 12 residues long. V was shortened by 1 base and J by 5 bases, with 6 bases between the two germline ends. Looked up from germline, CDR1 is SGHTA and CDR2 is FQGNSA. This chain's CDR3 is CASSLVKHEQYF. CDR3 nucleotides: TGTGCCAGCAGCTTAGTCAAGCACGAGCAGTACTTC.

This clonotype has only a few counts. This chain joins TRBV7-8 and TRBJ2-2; 7 bases are shared with TRBD2. The CDR3 extends over 17 amino acids. Germline-derived CDR1 and CDR2 are SGHVS and FQNEAQ. Germline trimming cut 2 bases from V and 7 bases from J; bases unmatched to any gene: 13. The CDR3 reads CASSLLGGRVVVGELFF. The CDR3 DNA reads as TGTGCCAGCAGCTTACTTGGAGGGAGGGTAGTTGTCGGGGAGCTGTTTTTT.

The chain couples TRBV6-1 to TRBJ1-1, with D uncertain. V lost 7 bases and J 5 bases, leaving 17 bases between the germline ends. The CDR3 length is 14 residues. Germline V CDR1 and CDR2: MNHNS, SASEGT. Here the CDR3 DNA reads TGTGCCAGCACTAAGACCCTCTCTGCGACTGAAGCTTTCTTT. Translating it yields CASTKTLSATEAFF.

This rearrangement joins TRBV20-1 to TRBJ2-1; 12 positions match TRBD2. The CDR3 totals 16 residues. Trimming took 1 base from V and 7 from J; bases not matched to a gene: 8. The germline V gene encodes CDR1 DFQATT and CDR2 SNEGSKA (reference sequence). The CDR3 sequence is CSARGLTSGSGNEQFF. CDR3 sequence (DNA): TGCAGTGCTAGAGGATTGACTAGCGGGAGTGGTAATGAGCAGTTCTTC.

The rearrangement uses TRBV7-2 and TRBJ2-1; 12 nucleotides line up with TRBD2. From germline, CDR1 is SGHTA and CDR2 FQGNSA. The CDR3 has 16 amino acids. V dropped 2 bases and J dropped 8; count of bases not matched to a gene: 7. The CDR3 sequence: CASSLLAGGPWDEQFF. The CDR3, as DNA: TGTGCCAGCAGCTTACTAGCGGGAGGGCCTTGGGATGAGCAGTTCTTC.

The chain is built from TRBV7-9 and TRBJ2-6, with TRBD1 matching over 10 bases. V was pared by 4 bases and J by 4 bases, with 7 bases of the junction left unmatched. The CDR3 loop spans 17 amino acids. Germline CDR1 SEHNR, CDR2 FQNEAQ (reference sequence). The CDR3 DNA sequence: TGTGCCAGCAGCTCCCGGGACAGGGGAACCGGGGCCAACGTCCTGACTTTC. Translation gives CASSSRDRGTGANVLTF.

The V and J genes are TRBV11-2 and TRBJ2-2, with 10 bases fitting TRBD1. Germline CDR1 is SGHAT and CDR2 is FQNNGV. Trimming took 3 bases from V and 10 from J; bases not matched to a gene: 5. This CDR3 spans 14 amino acids. The CDR3 here is CASSFDRGRLELFF. For the CDR3, the DNA is TGTGCCAGCAGCTTTGACAGGGGGCGGTTGGAGCTGTTTTTT.

V and J are TRBV10-3 and TRBJ2-7, with D possibly matching TRBD2 (5 bases). V shed 7 bases and J shed 0 bases, with 13 bases lying between them. CDR1 is ENHRY and CDR2 is SYGVKD in the germline V gene. The length of the CDR3 is 14 residues. The CDR3 loop reads CAITEVGFSYEQYF. As DNA, the CDR3 is TGTGCCATCACGGAGGTTGGATTCTCCTACGAGCAGTACTTC.

The chain uses TRBV3-1 and TRBJ1-4, with TRBD1 matching over 7 bases. The V and J ends lost 6 bases and 7 bases, in that order; junction bases with no gene match: 5. This CDR3 has 13 amino acids. CDR1 is LGHDT, CDR2 YNNKEL, per germline (reference sequence). CDR3 region: CASRDRVSEKLFF. The DNA for the CDR3 is TGTGCCAGCAGAGACAGGGTCTCTGAAAAACTGTTTTTT.

In its sample, this clonotype was seen a few times. The chain joins TRBV2 to TRBJ2-7; D remains unclear. The germline CDR1 and CDR2 sequences are SNHLY and FYNNEI. The CDR3 has 14 amino acids. Deletions cut 7 bases from V and 2 bases from J, with 15 bases between. CDR3 sequence: CASTPVAGTYEQYF. CDR3 in DNA: TGTGCCAGCACCCCGGTGGCAGGTACCTACGAGCAGTACTTC.

This clonotype occurred many times. The genes are TRBV6-2 or TRBV6-3 and TRBJ2-7, with 8 bases lining up with TRBD2. J lost 7 bases, V lost 6 bases, and 17 bases had no gene match. Looked up from germline, CDR1 is MNHEY and CDR2 is SVGEGT. The CDR3 is 16 residues long. In DNA form, the CDR3 reads TGTGCCAGCAGCCTCTCCCTTCGGGGGGGAACCGGTGAGCAGTACTTC. Amino acid sequence: CASSLSLRGGTGEQYF.

The chain employs TRBV6-5 and TRBJ2-3; D perhaps matches TRBD1 (5 bases). V was shortened by 0 bases and J by 2 bases, with 12 bases between the two germline ends. Germline V lookup: CDR1 MNHEY, CDR2 SVGAGI. The CDR3 extends over 16 amino acids. In nucleotides, the CDR3 is TGTGCCAGCAGTTACTCGCTTGCAGGGTTCACAGATACGCAGTATTTT. This gives the protein CASSYSLAGFTDTQYF.

In its sample, this clonotype was seen a few times. The chain has TRBV2 and TRBJ2-7; D is unclear. The germline gives CDR1 SNHLY, CDR2 FYNNEI. The CDR3 is 13 residues long. V gave up 7 bases and J gave up 3 bases, with 13 bases separating them. CDR3 nucleotide sequence: TGTGCCAGCACCCTTGATACAAGCTACGAGCAGTACTTC. Its translation: CASTLDTSYEQYF.

Of note for this clonotype: A much larger clone sits a single nucleotide away, making a read error possible. V and J are TRBV7-8 and TRBJ2-2, with D possibly being TRBD1 (6 bases). The CDR3 spans 13 residues. CDR1 SGHVS and CDR2 FQNEAQ come from the germline V gene. The CDR3 coding sequence is TGTGCCAGCAGCTTAACAGGGTCCGGGGAGCGGTTTTTT. Its protein is CASSLTGSGERFF. Looking up the rest from reference TRBV7-8 and TRBJ2-2 gives the full variable domain: GAGVSQSPRYKVAKRGQDVALRCDPISGHVSLFWYQQALGQGPEFLTYFQNEAQLDKSGLPSDRFFAERPEGSVSTLKIQRTQQEDSAVYLCASSLTGSGERFFGEGSRLTVL.

This clonotype appeared a few times. The V and J genes are TRBV20-1 and TRBJ2-2, with 7 bases matching TRBD2. This CDR3 contains 14 residues. The trim removed 3 bases at V and 5 bases at J, leaving 6 bases unmatched. Germline lookup yields CDR1 DFQATT and CDR2 SNEGSKA (reference sequence). CDR3 in amino acids: CSASRREGTGELFF. CDR3 nucleotide sequence: TGCAGTGCTAGTCGCAGGGAGGGAACCGGGGAGCTGTTTTTT.

This clonotype has only a few counts. V and J are TRBV5-1 and TRBJ1-4; 9 nucleotides agree with TRBD1. The V gene end was trimmed by 3 bases and the J gene end by 5 bases; junction bases not matched to a gene: 5. This CDR3 region has 15 residues. The germline CDR1 and CDR2 sequences are SGHRS and YFSETQ. CDR3 in DNA: TGCGCCAGCAGCTCCGGAGACAGGGGGAATGAAAAACTGTTTTTT. Protein sequence: CASSSGDRGNEKLFF.

This sequence joins TRBV20-1 and TRBJ1-1; D is possibly TRBD1 (5 bases). Between the trimmed V and J ends, which lost 3 bases and 1 base, there was a span of 9 bases. CDR1 and CDR2 from the germline V gene are DFQATT and SNEGSKA (reference sequence). This CDR3 contains 13 residues. In nucleotides, the CDR3 is TGCAGTGCTAGGGACGGGGCGAACACTGAAGCTTTCTTT. Protein: CSARDGANTEAFF.

This clonotype was picked up a small number of times. In nucleotides, the CDR3 is TGCGCCAGCAGCCAGGGGCTAGCGGGAGCATCTGAGCAGTTCTTC. It yields the protein CASSQGLAGASEQFF. J is TRBJ2-1 and V is TRBV4-3; 10 positions agree with TRBD2. The CDR3 loop spans 15 amino acids. Trimming took 3 bases from V and 9 from J; bases not matched to a gene: 8. The germline gives CDR1 LGHNA, CDR2 YSLEER.

This rearrangement joins TRBV28 to TRBJ2-1, with 8 positions matching TRBD2. The germline gives CDR1 MDHEN, CDR2 SYDVKM. J lost 0 bases, V lost 8 bases, and 9 bases had no gene match. The CDR3 has 16 residues. CDR3 region: CASGELAGNSYNEQFF. DNA for the CDR3: TGTGCCAGCGGGGAGCTAGCGGGCAACTCCTACAATGAGCAGTTCTTC.